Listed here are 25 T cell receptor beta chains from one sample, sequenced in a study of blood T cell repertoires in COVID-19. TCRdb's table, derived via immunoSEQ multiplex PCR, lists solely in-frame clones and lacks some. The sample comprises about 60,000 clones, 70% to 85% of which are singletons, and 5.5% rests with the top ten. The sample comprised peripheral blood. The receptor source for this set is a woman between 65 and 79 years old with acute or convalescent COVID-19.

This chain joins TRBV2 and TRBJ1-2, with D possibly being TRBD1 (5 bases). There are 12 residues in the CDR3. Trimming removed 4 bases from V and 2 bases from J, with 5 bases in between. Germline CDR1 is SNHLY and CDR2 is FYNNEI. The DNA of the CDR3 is TGTGCCAGCAGTGGACAGAACTATGGCTACACCTTC. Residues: CASSGQNYGYTF.

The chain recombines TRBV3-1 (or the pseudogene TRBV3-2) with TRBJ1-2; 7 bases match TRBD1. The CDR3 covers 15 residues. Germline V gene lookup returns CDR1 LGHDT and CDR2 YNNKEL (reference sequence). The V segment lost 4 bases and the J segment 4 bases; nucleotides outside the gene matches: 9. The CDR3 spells CASSPYLQGFYGYTF. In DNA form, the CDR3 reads TGTGCCAGCAGCCCCTATTTACAGGGGTTCTATGGCTACACCTTC.

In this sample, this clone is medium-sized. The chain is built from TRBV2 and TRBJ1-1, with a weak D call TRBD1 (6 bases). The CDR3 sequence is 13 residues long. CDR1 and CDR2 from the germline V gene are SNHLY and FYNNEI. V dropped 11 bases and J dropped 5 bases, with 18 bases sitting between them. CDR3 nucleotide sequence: TGTGCCGGAGCCCGGGACATCTCGACTGAAGCTTTCTTT. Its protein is CAGARDISTEAFF.

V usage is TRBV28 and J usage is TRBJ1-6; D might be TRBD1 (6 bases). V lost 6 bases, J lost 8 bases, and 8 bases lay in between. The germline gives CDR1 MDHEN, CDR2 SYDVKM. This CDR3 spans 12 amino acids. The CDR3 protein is CASRDSYSPLHF. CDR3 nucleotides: TGTGCCAGCAGGGACAGTTATTCACCCCTCCACTTT.

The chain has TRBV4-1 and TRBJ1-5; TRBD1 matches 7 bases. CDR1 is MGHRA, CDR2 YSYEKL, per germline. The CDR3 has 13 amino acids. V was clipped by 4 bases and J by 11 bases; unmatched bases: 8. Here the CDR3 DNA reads TGCGCCAGCAGCCCGTGGACAGGTGGGTCCCAGCATTTT. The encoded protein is CASSPWTGGSQHF.

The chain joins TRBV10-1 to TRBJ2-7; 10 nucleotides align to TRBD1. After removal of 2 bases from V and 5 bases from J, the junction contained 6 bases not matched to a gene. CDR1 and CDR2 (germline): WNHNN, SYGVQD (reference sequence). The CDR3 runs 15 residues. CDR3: CASSEVGQGLDEQYF. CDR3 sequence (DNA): TGCGCCAGCAGTGAGGTGGGACAGGGGCTCGACGAGCAGTACTTC.

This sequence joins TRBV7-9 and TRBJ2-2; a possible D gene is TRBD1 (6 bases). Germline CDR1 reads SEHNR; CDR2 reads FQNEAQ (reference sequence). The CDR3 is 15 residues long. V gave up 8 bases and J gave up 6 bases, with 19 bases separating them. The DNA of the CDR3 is TGTGCCAGCGGCCGGGACACACGAATAGCCGGGGAGCTGTTTTTT. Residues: CASGRDTRIAGELFF.

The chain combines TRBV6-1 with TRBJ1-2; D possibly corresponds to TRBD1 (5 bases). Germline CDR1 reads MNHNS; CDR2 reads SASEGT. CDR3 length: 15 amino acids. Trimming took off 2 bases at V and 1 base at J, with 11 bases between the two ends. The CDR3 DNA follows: TGTGCCAGCAGTGAATATGGACACAGTAACTATGGCTACACCTTC. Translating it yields CASSEYGHSNYGYTF.

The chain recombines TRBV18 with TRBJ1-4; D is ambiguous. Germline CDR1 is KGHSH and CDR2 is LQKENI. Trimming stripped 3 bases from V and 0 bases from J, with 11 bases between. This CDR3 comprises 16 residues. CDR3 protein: CASSPYRQPTNEKLFF. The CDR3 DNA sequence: TGTGCCAGCTCACCCTATAGACAACCAACTAATGAAAAACTGTTTTTT.

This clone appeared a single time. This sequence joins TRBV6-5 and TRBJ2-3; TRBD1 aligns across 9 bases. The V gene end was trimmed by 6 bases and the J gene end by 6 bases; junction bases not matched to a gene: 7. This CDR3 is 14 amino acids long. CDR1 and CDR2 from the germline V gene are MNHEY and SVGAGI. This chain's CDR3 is CASRTTDRGDTQYF. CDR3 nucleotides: TGTGCCAGCAGAACGACAGACAGGGGGGATACGCAGTATTTT.

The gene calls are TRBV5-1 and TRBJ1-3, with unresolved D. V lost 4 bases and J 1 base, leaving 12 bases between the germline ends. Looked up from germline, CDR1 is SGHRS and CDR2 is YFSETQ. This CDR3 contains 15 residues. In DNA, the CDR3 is TGCGCCAGCAGCATGGACGGTAAATCTGGAAACACCATATATTTT. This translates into CASSMDGKSGNTIYF.

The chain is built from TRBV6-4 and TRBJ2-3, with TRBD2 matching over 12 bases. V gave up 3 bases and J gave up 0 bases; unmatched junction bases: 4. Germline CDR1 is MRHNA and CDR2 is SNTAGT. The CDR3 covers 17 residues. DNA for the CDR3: TGTGCCAGCAGTGAGGGACTAGCGGGCGTCAGCACAGATACGCAGTATTTT. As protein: CASSEGLAGVSTDTQYF.

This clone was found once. This CDR3 reads CASSQDGASFGWQYF. The CDR3 DNA sequence: TGCGCCAGCAGCCAAGATGGAGCTAGCTTCGGTTGGCAGTACTTC. V and J are TRBV4-1 and TRBJ2-7; the D gene is possibly TRBD2 (5 bases). Germline assignment: CDR1 MGHRA and CDR2 YSYEKL. The V end was cut by 0 bases, the J end by 9 bases, with 18 bases between. The CDR3 totals 15 residues.

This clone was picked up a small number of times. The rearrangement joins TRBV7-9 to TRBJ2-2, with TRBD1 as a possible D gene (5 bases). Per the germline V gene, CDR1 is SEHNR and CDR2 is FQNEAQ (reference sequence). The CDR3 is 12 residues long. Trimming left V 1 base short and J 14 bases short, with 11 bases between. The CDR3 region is CASSLGEGALFF. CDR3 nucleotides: TGTGCCAGCAGCTTAGGAGAAGGGGCACTGTTTTTT. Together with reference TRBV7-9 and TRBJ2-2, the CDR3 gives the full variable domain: DTGVSQNPRHKITKRGQNVTFRCDPISEHNRLYWYRQTLGQGPEFLTYFQNEAQLEKSRLLSDRFSAERPKGSFSTLEIQRTEQGDSAMYLCASSLGEGALFFGEGSRLTVL.

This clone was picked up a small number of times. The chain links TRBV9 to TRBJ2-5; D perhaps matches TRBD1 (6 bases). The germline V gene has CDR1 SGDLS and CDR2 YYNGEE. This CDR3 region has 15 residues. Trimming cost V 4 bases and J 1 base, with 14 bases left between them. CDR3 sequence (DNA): TGTGCCAGCAGCCTACTGGGGGCCGTCCAAGAGACCCAGTACTTC. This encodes CASSLLGAVQETQYF. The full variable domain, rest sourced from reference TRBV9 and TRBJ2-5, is DSGVTQTPKHLITATGQRVTLRCSPRSGDLSVYWYQQSLDQGLQFLIQYYNGEERAKGNILERFSAQQFPDLHSELNLSSLELGDSALYFCASSLLGAVQETQYFGPGTRLLVL.

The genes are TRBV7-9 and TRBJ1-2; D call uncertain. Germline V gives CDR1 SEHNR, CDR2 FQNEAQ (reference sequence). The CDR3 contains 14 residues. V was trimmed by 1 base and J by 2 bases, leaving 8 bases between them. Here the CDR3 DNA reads TGTGCCAGCAGCTTAGGGGCGCACAACTATGGCTACACCTTC. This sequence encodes CASSLGAHNYGYTF.

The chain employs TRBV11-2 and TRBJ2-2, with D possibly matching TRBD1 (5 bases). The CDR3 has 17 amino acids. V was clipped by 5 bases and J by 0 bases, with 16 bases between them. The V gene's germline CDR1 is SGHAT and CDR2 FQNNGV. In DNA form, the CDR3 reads TGTGCCAGCAGCCGAACCCACGCAGGGTCGAACACCGGGGAGCTGTTTTTT. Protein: CASSRTHAGSNTGELFF.

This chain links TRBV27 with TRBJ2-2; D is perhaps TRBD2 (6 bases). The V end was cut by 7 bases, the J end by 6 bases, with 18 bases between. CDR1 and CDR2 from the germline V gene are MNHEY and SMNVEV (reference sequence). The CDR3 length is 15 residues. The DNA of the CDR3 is TGTGCCAGCACCCAAACCGCGGGGACCCCCGGGGAGCTGTTTTTT. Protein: CASTQTAGTPGELFF.

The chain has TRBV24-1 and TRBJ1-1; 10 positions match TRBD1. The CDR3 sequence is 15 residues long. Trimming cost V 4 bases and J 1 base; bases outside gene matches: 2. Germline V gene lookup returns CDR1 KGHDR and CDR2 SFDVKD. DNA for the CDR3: TGTGCCACCAGTGAGGGGACAGGGGAGAACACTGAAGCTTTCTTT. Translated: CATSEGTGENTEAFF.

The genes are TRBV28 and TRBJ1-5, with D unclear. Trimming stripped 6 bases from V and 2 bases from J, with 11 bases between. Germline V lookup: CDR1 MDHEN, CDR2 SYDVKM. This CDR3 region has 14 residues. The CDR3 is CASSELSGNQPQHF. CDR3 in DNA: TGTGCCAGCAGCGAGTTATCGGGCAATCAGCCCCAGCATTTT.

The CDR3, as DNA: TGTGCCAGCAGCATCGACGGGAATAACTATGGCTACACCTTC. Translation: CASSIDGNNYGYTF. The V gene is TRBV7-8, the J gene TRBJ1-2; no firm D call. Germline CDR1 is SGHVS and CDR2 is FQNEAQ. With 5 bases removed from V and 1 base from J, the gap between germline ends came to 11 bases. The CDR3 runs to 14 residues.

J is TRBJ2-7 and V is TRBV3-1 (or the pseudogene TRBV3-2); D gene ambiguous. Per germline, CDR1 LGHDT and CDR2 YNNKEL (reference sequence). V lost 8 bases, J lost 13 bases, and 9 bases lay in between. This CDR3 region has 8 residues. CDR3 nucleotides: TGTGCCAGCCGAGCTCCCTACTTC. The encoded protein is CASRAPYF.

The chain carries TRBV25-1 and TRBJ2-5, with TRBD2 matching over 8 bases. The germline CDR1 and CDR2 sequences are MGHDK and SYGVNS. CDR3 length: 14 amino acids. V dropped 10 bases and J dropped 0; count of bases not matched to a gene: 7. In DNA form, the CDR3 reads TGTGCCACCGCTGTAGCGGGGAACCAAGAGACCCAGTACTTC. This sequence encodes CATAVAGNQETQYF. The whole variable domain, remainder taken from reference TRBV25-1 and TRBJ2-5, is EADIYQTPRYLVIGTGKKITLECSQTMGHDKMYWYQQDPGMELHLIHYSYGVNSTEKGDLSSESTVSRIRTEHFPLTLESARPSHTSQYLCATAVAGNQETQYFGPGTRLLVL.

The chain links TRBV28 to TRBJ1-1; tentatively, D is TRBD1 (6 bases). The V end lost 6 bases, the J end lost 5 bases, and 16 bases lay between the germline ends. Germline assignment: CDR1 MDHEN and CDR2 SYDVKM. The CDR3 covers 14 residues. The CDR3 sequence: CASSSPGTRTEAFF. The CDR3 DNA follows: TGTGCCAGCAGCTCCCCCGGGACAAGGACTGAAGCTTTCTTT.

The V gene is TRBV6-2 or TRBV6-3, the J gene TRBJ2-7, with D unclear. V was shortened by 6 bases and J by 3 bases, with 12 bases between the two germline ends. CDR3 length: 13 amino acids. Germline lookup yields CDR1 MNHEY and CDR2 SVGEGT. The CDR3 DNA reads TGTGCCAGCAGCTCCGTTGGAGACTACGAGCAGTACTTC. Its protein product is CASSSVGDYEQYF.